Listed below are T cell receptor beta chains from one sample, sequenced in a study of early T cells in non-severe SARS-CoV-2 infection. One entry per CDR3 protein, called by TCRdb with MiXCR from the 5' RACE reads. The data contain over 25,000 distinct CDR3 sequences, approximately 5.2% of them seen just once; the ten biggest clones take up 5.5% to 7.5%. Sequences were obtained from whole blood. These receptors came from an adult who was a healthcare worker with PCR-confirmed SARS-CoV-2 infection or an uninfected control (not recorded which). Both conserved end residues are part of each CDR3. Fields, in order: D gene, V gene, CDR3 protein. The D gene is left open where the match is weak.

TRBD1,TRBV20-1,CSASRQGLDRGSPLHF
-,TRBV4-3,CASSQEALSEINTGELFF
-,TRBV5-4,CASTNLRGAEAFF
-,TRBV20-1,CSAGLGFEKLFF
-,TRBV7-9,CASSQGGISGANVLTF
TRBD2,TRBV6-2/TRBV6-3,CASSYASGAAGETQYF
TRBD1,TRBV20-1,CSARDWTGTSHQPQHF
-,TRBV6-2/TRBV6-3,CASSYLLQTNTGELFF
-,TRBV12-3/TRBV12-4,CASSLERQPQHF
TRBD2,TRBV6-5,CASSSGLGEQYF
-,TRBV18,CASSSDQRGYNEQFF
-,TRBV7-2,CASSARVTTDTQYF
-,TRBV9,CASSVVRGSNEQFF
TRBD1,TRBV10-3,CAISDSSGGNSNSPLHF
-,TRBV7-9,CASSLSGNEQFF
-,TRBV12-3/TRBV12-4,CASSLITRQSEAFF
TRBD2,TRBV12-3/TRBV12-4,CASRSGTSLDEQFF
-,TRBV12-3/TRBV12-4,CASSLRTIDEQFF
TRBD2,TRBV12-3/TRBV12-4,CATRGRGGYNEQFF
-,TRBV15,CATSRARTSTGELFF
-,TRBV7-6,CASSLVGLDSPNEQFF
-,TRBV29-1,CSDTSSNYGYTF